The source of this T cell receptor beta chain is a study of radiotherapy plus CTLA-4 blockade in lung cancer. CDR1 MNHEY and CDR2 SVGAGI come from the germline V gene. V was cut by 5 bases and J by 2 bases, with 15 bases left in between. The CDR3 extends over 15 amino acids. This clone appeared once. Clones were sequenced by immunoSEQ multiplex PCR, and TCRdb holds only the in-frame ones, with some missing. The profile shows tens of thousands of clones, roughly four fifths of them singletons. The gene calls are TRBV6-5 and TRBJ2-5, with D possibly being TRBD2 (6 bases). The source is a human donor with non-small cell lung cancer whose response to radiotherapy plus ipilimumab could not be evaluated. Some clones in this sample may be carry-over from other donors' samples. The sequenced sample was peripheral blood, obtained from a patient treated with radiotherapy plus ipilimumab. CDR3 in DNA: TGTGCCAGCAGTCTTCTAGCGATAGGGCAAGAGACCCAGTACTTC. Its translation: CASSLLAIGQETQYF.